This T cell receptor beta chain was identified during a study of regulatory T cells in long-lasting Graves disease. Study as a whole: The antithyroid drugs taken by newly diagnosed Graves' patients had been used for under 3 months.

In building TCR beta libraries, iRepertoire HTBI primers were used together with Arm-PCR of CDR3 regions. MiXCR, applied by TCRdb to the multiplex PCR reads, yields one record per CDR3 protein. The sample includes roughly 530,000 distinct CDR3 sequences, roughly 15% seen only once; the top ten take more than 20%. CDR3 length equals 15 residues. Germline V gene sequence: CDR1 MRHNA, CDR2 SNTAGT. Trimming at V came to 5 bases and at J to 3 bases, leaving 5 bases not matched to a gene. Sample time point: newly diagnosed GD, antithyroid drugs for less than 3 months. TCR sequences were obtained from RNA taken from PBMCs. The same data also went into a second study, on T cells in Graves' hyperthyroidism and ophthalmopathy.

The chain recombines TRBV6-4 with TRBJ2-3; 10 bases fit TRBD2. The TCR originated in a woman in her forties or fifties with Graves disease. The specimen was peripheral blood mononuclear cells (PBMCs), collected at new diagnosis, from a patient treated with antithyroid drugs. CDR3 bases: TGTGCCAGCAGTACCGGGACTAGCGATACAGATACGCAGTATTTT. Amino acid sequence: CASSTGTSDTDTQYF.